This T cell receptor beta chain comes out of a study of blood T cell repertoires in COVID-19. Study summary: Spain, Italy and the United States supplied samples that represented acute and convalescent COVID-19. T cells, B-cell-depleted T cells, or PBMCs supplied cDNA or gDNA.

In the original analysis: Amplified reference gene primers provided the basis for estimating nucleated cell counts. Using immunoSEQ multiplex PCR, the repertoire was profiled, and TCRdb retains in-frame clones only, with some absent. The DNA was the basis for D and trimming; V, J and clone size are from that table. Of 45,000 to 50,000 clones in the sample, 86% are singletons; the top ten hold 2.5% to 3%. Patients in Seattle were enrolled during active infection, then followed longitudinally. This CDR3 has 18 amino acids. Germline V gives CDR1 KGHSH, CDR2 LQKENI. Trimming removed 0 bases from V and 2 bases from J; junction bases left unmatched: 9.

Material for sequencing was peripheral blood. The receptor comes from a woman aged 80 or older with COVID-19, enrolled during active disease. This rearrangement joins TRBV18 to TRBJ2-5, with 10 positions matching TRBD2. In DNA, the CDR3 is TGTGCCAGCTCACCACCACGTGGTACTAGCGGGGTACAAGAGACCCAGTACTTC. Translated: CASSPPRGTSGVQETQYF.